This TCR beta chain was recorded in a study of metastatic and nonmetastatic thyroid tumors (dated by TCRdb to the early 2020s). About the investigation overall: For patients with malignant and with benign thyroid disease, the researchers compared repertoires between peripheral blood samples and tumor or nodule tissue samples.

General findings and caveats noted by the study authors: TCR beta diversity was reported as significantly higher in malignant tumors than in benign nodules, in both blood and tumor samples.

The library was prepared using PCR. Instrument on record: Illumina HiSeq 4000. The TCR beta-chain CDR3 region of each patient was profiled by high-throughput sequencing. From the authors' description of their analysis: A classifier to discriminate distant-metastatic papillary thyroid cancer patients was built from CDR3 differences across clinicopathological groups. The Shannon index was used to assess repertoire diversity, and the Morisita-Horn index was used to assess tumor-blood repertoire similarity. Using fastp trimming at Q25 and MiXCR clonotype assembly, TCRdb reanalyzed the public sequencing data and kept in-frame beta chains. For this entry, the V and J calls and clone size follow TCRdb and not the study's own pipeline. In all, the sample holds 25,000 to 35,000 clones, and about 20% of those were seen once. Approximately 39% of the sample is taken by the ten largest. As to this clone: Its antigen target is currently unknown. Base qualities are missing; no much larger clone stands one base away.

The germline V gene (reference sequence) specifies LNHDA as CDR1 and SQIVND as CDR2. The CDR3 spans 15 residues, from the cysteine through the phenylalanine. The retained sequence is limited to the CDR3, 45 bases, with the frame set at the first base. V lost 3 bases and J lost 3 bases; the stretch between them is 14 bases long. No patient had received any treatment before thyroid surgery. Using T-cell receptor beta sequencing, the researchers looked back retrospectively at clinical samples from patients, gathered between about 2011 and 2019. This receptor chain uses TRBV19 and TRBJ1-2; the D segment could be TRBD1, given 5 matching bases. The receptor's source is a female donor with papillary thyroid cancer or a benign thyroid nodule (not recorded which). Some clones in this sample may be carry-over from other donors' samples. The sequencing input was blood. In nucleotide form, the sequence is TGTGCCAGTAGTATGGGACCGCCGATAGACTATGGCTACACCTTC. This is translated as CASSMGPPIDYGYTF. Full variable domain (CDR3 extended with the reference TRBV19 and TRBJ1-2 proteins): DGGITQSPKYLFRKEGQNVTLSCEQNLNHDAMYWYRQDPGQGLRLIYYSQIVNDFQKGDIAEGYSVSREKKESFPLTVTSAQKNPTAFYLCASSMGPPIDYGYTFGSGTRLTVV.